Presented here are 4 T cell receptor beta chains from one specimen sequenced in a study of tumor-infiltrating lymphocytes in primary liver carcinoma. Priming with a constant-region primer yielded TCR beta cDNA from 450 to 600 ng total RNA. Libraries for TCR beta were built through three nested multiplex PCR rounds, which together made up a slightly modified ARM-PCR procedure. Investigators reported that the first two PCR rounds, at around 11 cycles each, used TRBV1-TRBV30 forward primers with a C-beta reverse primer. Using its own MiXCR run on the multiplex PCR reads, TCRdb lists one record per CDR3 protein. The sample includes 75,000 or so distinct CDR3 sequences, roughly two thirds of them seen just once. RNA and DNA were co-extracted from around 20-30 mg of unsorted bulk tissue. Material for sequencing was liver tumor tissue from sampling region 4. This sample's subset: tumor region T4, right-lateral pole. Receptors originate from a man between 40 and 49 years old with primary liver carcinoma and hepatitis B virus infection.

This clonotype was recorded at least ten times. The CDR3: CASTLGGNGYTF. CDR3 coding DNA: TGTGCCAGCACCCTGGGGGGGAATGGCTACACCTTC. The chain couples TRBV28 to TRBJ1-2; perhaps TRBD1 as D (5 bases). The germline gives CDR1 MDHEN, CDR2 SYDVKM. V was pared by 7 bases and J by 6 bases, with 12 bases between. This CDR3 comprises 12 residues.

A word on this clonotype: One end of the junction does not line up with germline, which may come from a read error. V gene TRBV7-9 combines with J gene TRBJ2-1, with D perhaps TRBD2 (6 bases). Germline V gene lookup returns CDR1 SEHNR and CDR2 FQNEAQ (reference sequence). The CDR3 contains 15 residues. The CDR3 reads CASSSRGTRGNGQFF. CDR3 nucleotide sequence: TGTGCCAGCAGCTCCCGGGGGACGAGGGGCAATGGGCAGTTCTTC.

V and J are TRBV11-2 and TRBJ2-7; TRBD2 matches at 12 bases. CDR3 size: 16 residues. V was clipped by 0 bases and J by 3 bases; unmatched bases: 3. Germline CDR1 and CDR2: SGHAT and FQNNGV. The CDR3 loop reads CASSLDWTSGNYEQYF. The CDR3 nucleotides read TGTGCCAGCAGCTTAGATTGGACTAGCGGGAACTACGAGCAGTACTTC.

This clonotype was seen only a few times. The chain's CDR3 is CATSVGLGTDTQYF. CDR3 coding DNA: TGTGCCACCAGTGTTGGACTCGGCACAGATACGCAGTATTTT. The J gene is TRBJ2-3, the V gene TRBV24-1, with D possibly matching TRBD2 (5 bases). Germline loops: CDR1 KGHDR, CDR2 SFDVKD. V lost 5 bases and J lost 1, with 9 bases in between. This CDR3 is 14 amino acids long.